This T cell receptor beta chain was captured by sequencing in a study of CD8 T cells in ankylosing spondylitis. TCRdb reprocessed the 5' RACE reads with MiXCR, giving one entry per CDR3 protein. The sample lists about 160,000 distinct CDR3 sequences; 9.5% to 10% were seen once. This clonotype came up many times. What it binds is not known. General study results and limits: In ankylosing spondylitis patients, matched synovial fluid reportedly showed significant enrichment of disease-linked clones.

Material: blood, either unsorted or a sorted T cell fraction (not recorded which). The TCR sequence derives from a female donor with ankylosing spondylitis or in good health (not recorded which).

As DNA, the CDR3 is TGTGCCAGCGGCCGACAGGGGGCGTTCACTGAAGCTTTCTTT. It specifies CASGRQGAFTEAFF. This chain uses TRBV27 with TRBJ1-1; 10 bases match TRBD1. CDR1 is MNHEY and CDR2 is SMNVEV in the germline V gene (reference sequence). This CDR3 is built from 14 residues. With V trimmed by 8 bases and J by 4 bases, 7 bases remained unmatched.